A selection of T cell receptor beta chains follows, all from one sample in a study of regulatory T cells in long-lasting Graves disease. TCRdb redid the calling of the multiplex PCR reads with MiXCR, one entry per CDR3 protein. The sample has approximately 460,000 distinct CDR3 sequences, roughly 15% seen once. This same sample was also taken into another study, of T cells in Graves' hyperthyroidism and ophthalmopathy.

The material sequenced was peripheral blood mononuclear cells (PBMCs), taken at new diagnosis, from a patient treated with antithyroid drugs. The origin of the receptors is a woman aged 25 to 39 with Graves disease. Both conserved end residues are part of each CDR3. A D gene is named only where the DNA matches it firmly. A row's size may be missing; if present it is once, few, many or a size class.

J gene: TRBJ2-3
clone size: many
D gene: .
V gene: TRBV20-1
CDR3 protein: CNAQWEAEVYF
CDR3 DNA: TGCAACGCACAGTGGGAAGCGGAGGTGTATTTT

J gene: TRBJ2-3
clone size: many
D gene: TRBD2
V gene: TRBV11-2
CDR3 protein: CASSLGSAGDSTDTQYF
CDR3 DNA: TGCGCCAGCAGCTTGGGCTCAGCGGGAGATAGCACAGATACGCAGTATTTT

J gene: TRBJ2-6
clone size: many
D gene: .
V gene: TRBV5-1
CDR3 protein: CASSLVAGTSRAGANVLTF
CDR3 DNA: TGCGCCAGCAGCTTGGTGGCAGGGACCTCGAGGGCTGGGGCCAACGTCCTGACTTTC

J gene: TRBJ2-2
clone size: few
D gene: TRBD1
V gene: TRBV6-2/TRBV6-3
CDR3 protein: CASSGTGETGELFF
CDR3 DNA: TGTGCCAGCAGTGGGACAGGGGAAACCGGGGAGCTGTTTTTT

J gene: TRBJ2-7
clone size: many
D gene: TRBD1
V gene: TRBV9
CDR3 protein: CASSAGQDSSYEQYF
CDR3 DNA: TGTGCCAGCAGCGCCGGACAGGATAGCTCCTACGAGCAGTACTTC

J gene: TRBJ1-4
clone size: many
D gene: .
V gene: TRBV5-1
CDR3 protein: CASSLFPAGEKLFF
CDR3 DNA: TGCGCCAGCAGCTTGTTCCCGGCGGGTGAAAAACTGTTTTTT

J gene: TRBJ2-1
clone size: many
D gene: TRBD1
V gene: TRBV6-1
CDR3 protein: CAARDSHYNEQFF
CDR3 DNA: TGTGCCGCCCGGGACAGCCACTACAATGAGCAGTTCTTC

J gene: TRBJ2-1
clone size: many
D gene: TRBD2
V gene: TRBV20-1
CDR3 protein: CSANGRVLLDEQFF
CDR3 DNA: TGCAGTGCTAACGGGAGGGTACTCCTCGATGAGCAGTTCTTC

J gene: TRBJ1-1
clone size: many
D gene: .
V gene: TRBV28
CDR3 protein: CASSPNSNTEAFF
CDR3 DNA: TGTGCCAGCAGTCCCAATTCGAACACTGAAGCTTTCTTT

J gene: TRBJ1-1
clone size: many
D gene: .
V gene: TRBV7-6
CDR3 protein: CASKGGAEAFF
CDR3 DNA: TGTGCCAGCAAGGGGGGGGCTGAAGCTTTCTTT

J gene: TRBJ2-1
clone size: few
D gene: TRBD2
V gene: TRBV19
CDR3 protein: CASRSSGRSYNEQFF
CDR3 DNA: TGTGCCAGTAGAAGCAGCGGGAGGAGTTACAATGAGCAGTTCTTC

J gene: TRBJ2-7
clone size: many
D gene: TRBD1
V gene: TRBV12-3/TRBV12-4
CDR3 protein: CASSLGQGMNEQYF
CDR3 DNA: TGTGCCAGCAGTTTAGGACAGGGGATGAACGAGCAGTACTTC

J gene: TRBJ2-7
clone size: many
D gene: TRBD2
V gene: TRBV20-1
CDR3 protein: CSARDQAGGYLGQYF
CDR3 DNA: TGCAGTGCTAGAGATCAAGCGGGAGGATACCTAGGGCAGTACTTC

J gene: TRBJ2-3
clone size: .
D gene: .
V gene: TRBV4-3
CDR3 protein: CASSQVQESDTQYF
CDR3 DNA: TGCGCCAGCAGCCAAGTGCAGGAATCAGATACGCAGTATTTT

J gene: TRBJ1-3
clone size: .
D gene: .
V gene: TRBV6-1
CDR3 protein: CASSTRNLLLSGNTIYF
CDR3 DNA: TGTGCCAGCAGTACAAGAAATCTGCTTCTTTCTGGAAACACCATATATTTT

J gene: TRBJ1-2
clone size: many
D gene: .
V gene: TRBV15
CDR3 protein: CATSRDQPRGVNYGYTF
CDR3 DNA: TGTGCCACCAGCAGAGACCAGCCACGGGGCGTTAACTATGGCTACACCTTC

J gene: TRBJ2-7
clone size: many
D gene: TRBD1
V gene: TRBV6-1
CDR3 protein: CASTPETGTEYEQYF
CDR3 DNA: TGTGCCAGCACCCCCGAGACCGGGACAGAATACGAGCAGTACTTC

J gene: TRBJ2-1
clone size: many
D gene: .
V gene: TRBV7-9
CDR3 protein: CAGEGVDEQFF
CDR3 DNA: TGTGCCGGTGAAGGGGTGGATGAGCAGTTCTTC

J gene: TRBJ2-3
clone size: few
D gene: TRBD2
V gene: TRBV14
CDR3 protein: CASSQRLAGYFGVTDTQYF
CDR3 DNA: TGTGCCAGCAGCCAGAGACTAGCGGGATATTTTGGCGTCACAGATACGCAGTATTTT

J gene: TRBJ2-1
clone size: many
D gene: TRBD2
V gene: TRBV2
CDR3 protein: CASSEERDNEQFF
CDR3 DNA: TGTGCCAGCAGTGAAGAGCGGGATAATGAGCAGTTCTTC

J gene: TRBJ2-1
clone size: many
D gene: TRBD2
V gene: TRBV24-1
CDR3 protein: CATSDLRAERSGRAYNEQFF
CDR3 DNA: TGTGCCACCAGTGACCTTCGTGCGGAAAGAAGCGGGAGGGCCTACAATGAGCAGTTCTTC

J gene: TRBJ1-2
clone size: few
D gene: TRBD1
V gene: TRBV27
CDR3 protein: CASSISGQAYGYTF
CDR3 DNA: TGTGCCAGCAGTATCTCCGGACAGGCCTATGGCTACACCTTC

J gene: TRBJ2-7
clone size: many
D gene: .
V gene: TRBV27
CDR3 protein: CASSLRGLSSYEQYF
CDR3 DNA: TGTGCCAGCAGTTTAAGGGGCCTATCCTCCTACGAGCAGTACTTC

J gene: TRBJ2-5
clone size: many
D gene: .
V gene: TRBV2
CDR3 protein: CASSEATQYF
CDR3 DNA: TGTGCCAGCAGTGAGGCCACCCAGTACTTC

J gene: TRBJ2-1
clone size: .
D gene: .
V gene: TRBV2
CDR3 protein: CASSVGGAGEQFF
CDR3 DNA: TGTGCCAGCAGTGTAGGGGGGGCGGGTGAGCAGTTCTTC

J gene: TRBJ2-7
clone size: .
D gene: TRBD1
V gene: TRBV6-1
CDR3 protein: CASSLRGFTYEQYF
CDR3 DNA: TGTGCCAGCAGTCTCAGGGGGTTTACCTACGAGCAGTACTTC

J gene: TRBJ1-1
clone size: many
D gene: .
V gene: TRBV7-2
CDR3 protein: CASGGTLNTEAFF
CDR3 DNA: TGTGCCAGCGGGGGCACACTAAACACTGAAGCTTTCTTT

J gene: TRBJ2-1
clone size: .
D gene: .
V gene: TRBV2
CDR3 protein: CVSSPATSSSEQFF
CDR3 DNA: TGTGTCAGCAGTCCTGCAACCTCTAGCAGCGAGCAGTTCTTC

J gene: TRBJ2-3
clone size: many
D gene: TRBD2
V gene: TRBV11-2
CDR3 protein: CASSLVTSGTDTQYF
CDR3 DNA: TGTGCCAGCAGCTTAGTGACTAGCGGAACAGATACGCAGTATTTT

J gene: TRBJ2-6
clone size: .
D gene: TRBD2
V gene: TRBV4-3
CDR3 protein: CASSQDLLGTGGPGANVLTF
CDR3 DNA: TGCGCCAGCAGCCAAGATCTGCTTGGGACGGGGGGTCCTGGGGCCAACGTCCTGACTTTC

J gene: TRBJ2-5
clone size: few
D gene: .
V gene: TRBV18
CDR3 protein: CASSLYLGDSKETQYF
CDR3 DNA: TGTGCCAGCTCTCTATACTTGGGAGATAGCAAGGAGACCCAGTACTTC

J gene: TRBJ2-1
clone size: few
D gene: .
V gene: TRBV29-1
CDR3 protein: CSVALGGSYNEQFF
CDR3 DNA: TGCAGCGTTGCACTAGGGGGGTCCTACAATGAGCAGTTCTTC

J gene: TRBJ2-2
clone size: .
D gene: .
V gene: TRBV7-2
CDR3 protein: CASSFSTKGAGELFF
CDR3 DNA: TGTGCCAGCAGCTTTAGCACTAAGGGGGCCGGGGAGCTGTTTTTT

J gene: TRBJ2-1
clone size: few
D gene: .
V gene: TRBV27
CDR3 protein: CASSLGPRTEQFF
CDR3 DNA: TGTGCCAGCAGTCTAGGACCCCGCACCGAGCAGTTCTTC

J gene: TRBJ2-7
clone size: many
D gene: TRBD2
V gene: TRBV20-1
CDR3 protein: CSPTSGSSYEQYF
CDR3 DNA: TGCAGTCCTACTAGCGGGAGCTCCTACGAGCAGTACTTC

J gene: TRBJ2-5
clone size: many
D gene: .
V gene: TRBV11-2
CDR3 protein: CASSWGLGAEETQYF
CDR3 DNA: TGTGCCAGCAGCTGGGGGTTGGGGGCAGAAGAGACCCAGTACTTC

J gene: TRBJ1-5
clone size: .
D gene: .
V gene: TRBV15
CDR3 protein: CATSRAGQGVGQPQHF
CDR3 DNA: TGTGCCACCAGCAGAGCGGGCCAGGGTGTGGGTCAGCCCCAGCATTTT

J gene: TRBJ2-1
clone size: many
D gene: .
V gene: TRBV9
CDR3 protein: CASSVEVEGLGSYNEQFF
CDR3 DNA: TGTGCCAGCAGCGTAGAGGTCGAGGGCTTGGGCTCCTACAATGAGCAGTTCTTC

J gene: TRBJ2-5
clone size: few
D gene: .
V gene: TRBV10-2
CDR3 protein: CASSESSGSPGTQYF
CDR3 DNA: TGCGCCAGCAGTGAGTCTAGCGGCTCTCCCGGGACCCAGTACTTC

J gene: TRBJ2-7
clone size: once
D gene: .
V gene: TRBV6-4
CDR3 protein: CASSPRGDPTYEQYF
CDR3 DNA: TGTGCCAGCAGCCCCCGTGGGGACCCAACCTACGAGCAGTACTTC

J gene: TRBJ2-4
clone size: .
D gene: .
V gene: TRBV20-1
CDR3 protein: CSARDLRLAKNIQYF
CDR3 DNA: TGCAGTGCTAGAGACCTGAGGTTGGCCAAAAACATTCAGTACTTC

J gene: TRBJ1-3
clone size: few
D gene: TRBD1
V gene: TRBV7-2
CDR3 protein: CARTSGGSGNTIYF
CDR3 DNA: TGTGCCAGAACCTCAGGGGGTTCAGGAAACACCATATATTTT

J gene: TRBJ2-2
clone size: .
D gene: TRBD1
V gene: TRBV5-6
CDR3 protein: CASHRGSGELFF
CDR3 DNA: TGTGCCAGCCACAGGGGTTCCGGGGAGCTGTTTTTT

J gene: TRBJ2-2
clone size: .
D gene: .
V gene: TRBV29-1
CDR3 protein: CSAAPTGNTGELFF
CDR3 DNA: TGCAGCGCAGCGCCAACAGGGAACACCGGGGAGCTGTTTTTT

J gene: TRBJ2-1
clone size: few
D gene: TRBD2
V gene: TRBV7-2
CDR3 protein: CASSLARPSGRPRGEQFF
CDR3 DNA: TGTGCCAGCAGCTTAGCGAGGCCTAGCGGGAGACCGCGGGGTGAGCAGTTCTTC

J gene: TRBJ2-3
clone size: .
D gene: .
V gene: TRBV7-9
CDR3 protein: CASSPHVVKVDTQYF
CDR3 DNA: TGTGCCAGCAGCCCCCACGTTGTAAAAGTGGATACGCAGTATTTT

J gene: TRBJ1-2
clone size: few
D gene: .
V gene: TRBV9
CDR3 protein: CASSPVGGSPNYGYTF
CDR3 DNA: TGTGCCAGCAGCCCCGTAGGGGGGTCCCCCAACTATGGCTACACCTTC

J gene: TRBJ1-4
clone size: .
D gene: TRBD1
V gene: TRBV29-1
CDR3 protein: CSGMTGSEKLFF
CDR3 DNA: TGCAGCGGGATGACAGGGAGCGAAAAACTGTTTTTT

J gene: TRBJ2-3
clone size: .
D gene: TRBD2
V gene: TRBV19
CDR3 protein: CASSTRTSGSSDTQYF
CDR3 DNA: TGTGCCAGTAGTACCAGGACTAGCGGGAGTTCAGATACGCAGTATTTT

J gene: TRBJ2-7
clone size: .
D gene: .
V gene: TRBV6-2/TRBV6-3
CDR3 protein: CASSYSSGTSDEQYF
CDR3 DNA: TGTGCCAGCAGTTACTCGAGTGGGACGAGCGACGAGCAGTACTTC

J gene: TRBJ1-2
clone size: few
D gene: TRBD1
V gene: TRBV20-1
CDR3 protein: CSARRFSQGARGYTF
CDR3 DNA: TGCAGTGCCCGTAGATTCTCTCAGGGGGCGCGGGGCTACACCTTC

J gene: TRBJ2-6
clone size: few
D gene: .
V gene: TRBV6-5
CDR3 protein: CASSYLQGGLYISGANVLTF
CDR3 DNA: TGTGCCAGCAGTTACTTACAGGGTGGTCTCTATATATCTGGGGCCAACGTCCTGACTTTC

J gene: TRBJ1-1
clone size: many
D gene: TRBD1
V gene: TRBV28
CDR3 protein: CASSSPRQGYTEAFF
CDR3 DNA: TGTGCCAGCAGTTCCCCCAGACAGGGCTACACTGAAGCTTTCTTT

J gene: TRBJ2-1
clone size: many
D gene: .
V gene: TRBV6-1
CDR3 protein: CASSPWGSSYNEQFF
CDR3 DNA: TGTGCCAGCAGCCCCTGGGGAAGCTCCTACAATGAGCAGTTCTTC

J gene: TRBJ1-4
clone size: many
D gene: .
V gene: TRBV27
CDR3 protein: CASSFRDSRREKLFF
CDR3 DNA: TGTGCCAGCAGTTTTCGGGACTCTAGAAGGGAAAAACTGTTTTTT

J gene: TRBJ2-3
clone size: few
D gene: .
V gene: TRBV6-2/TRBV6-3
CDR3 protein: CASSDINDGGPFYTQYF
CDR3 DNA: TGTGCCAGCAGTGATATTAATGACGGTGGCCCTTTTTATACGCAGTATTTT

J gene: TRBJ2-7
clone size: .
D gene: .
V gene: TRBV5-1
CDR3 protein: CASSLQERNMQYF
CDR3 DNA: TGCGCCAGCAGCTTGCAAGAAAGGAACATGCAGTACTTC

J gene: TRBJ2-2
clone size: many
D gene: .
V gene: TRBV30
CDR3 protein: CAWRDFSGPATGELFF
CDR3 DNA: TGTGCCTGGAGGGATTTTAGCGGACCAGCGACCGGGGAGCTGTTTTTT

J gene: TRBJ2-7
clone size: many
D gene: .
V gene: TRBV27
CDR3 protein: CASSSALTYEQYF
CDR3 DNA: TGTGCCAGCAGTTCGGCGCTTACCTACGAGCAGTACTTC

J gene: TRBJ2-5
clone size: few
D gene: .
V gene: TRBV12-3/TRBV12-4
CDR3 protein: CASSLLYLRDEETQYF
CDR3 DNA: TGTGCCAGCAGTTTATTGTATTTGCGGGATGAAGAGACCCAGTACTTC